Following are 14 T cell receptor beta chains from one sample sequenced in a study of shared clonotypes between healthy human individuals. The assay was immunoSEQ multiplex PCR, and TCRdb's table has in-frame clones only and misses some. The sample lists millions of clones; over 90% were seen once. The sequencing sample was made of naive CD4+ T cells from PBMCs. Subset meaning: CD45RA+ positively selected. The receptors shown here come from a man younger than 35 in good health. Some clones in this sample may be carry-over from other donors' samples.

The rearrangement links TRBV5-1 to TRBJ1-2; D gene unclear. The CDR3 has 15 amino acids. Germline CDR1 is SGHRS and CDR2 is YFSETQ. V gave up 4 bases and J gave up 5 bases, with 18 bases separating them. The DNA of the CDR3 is TGCGCCAGCAGCCCGGAGGCCCATTCCGGGTATGGCTACACCTTC. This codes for CASSPEAHSGYGYTF.

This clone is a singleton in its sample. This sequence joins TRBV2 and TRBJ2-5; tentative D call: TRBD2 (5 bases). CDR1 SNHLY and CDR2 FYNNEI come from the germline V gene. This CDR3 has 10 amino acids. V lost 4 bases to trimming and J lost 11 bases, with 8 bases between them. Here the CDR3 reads CASSVREQYF. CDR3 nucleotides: TGTGCCAGCAGTGTGAGGGAGCAGTACTTC.

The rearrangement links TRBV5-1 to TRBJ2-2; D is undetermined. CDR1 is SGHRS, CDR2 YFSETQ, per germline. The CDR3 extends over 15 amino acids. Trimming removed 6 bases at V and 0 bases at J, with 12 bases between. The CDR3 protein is CASNFGGTNTGELFF. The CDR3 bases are TGCGCCAGCAATTTTGGCGGAACGAACACCGGGGAGCTGTTTTTT.

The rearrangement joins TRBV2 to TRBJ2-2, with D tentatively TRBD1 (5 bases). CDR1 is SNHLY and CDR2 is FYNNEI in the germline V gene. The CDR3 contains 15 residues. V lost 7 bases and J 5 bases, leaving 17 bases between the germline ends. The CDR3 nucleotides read TGTGCCAGCACTCTTAGGGGAACCCCAACCGGGGAGCTGTTTTTT. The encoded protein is CASTLRGTPTGELFF.

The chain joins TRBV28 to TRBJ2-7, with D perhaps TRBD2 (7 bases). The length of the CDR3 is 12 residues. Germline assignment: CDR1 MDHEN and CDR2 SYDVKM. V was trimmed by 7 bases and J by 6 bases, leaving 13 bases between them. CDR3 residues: CASKEGEGEQYF. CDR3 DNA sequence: TGTGCCAGCAAGGAGGGGGAGGGCGAGCAGTACTTC.

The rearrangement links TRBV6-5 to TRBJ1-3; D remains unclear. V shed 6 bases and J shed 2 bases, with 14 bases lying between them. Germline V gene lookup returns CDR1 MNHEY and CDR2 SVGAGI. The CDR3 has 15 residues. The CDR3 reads CASSLKISPGNTIYF. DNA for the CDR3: TGTGCCAGCAGCCTCAAAATTAGTCCTGGAAACACCATATATTTT.

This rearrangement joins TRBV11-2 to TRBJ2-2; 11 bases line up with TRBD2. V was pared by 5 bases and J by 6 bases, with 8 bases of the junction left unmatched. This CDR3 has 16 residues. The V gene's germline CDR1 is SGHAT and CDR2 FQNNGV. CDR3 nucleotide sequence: TGTGCCAGCAGCCGACCCGGGGGACTAGCGGCCGGGGAGCTGTTTTTT. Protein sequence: CASSRPGGLAAGELFF.

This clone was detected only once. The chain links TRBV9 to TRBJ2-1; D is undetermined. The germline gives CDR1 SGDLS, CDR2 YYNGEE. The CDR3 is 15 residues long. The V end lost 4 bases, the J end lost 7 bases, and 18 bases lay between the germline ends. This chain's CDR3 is CASSTQVGTRNEQFF. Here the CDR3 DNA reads TGTGCCAGCAGCACCCAAGTAGGCACAAGGAATGAGCAGTTCTTC. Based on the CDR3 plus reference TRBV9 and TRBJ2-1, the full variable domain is DSGVTQTPKHLITATGQRVTLRCSPRSGDLSVYWYQQSLDQGLQFLIQYYNGEERAKGNILERFSAQQFPDLHSELNLSSLELGDSALYFCASSTQVGTRNEQFFGPGTRLTVL.

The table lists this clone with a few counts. CDR3 sequence reads: CASRGRQALRPQHF. In DNA, the CDR3 is TGTGCCAGCAGGGGAAGACAGGCCCTCCGGCCCCAGCATTTT. The chain recombines TRBV28 with TRBJ1-5; perhaps TRBD1 as D (6 bases). Trimming left V 6 bases short and J 9 bases short, with 18 bases between. The length of the CDR3 is 14 residues. Germline V gene data show CDR1 as MDHEN and CDR2 as SYDVKM.

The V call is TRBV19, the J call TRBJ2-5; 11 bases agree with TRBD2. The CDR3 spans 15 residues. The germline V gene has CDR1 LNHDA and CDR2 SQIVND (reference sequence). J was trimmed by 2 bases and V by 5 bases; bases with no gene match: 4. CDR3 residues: CASSSVAGGQETQYF. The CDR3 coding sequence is TGTGCCAGTAGTTCCGTAGCGGGAGGGCAAGAGACCCAGTACTTC.

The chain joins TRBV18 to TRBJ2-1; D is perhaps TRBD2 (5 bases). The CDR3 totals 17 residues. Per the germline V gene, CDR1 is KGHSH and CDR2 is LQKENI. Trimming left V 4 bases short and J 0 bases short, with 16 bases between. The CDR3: CASSRITSTGSYNEQFF. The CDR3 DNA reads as TGTGCCAGCTCACGCATTACTAGTACGGGCTCCTACAATGAGCAGTTCTTC.

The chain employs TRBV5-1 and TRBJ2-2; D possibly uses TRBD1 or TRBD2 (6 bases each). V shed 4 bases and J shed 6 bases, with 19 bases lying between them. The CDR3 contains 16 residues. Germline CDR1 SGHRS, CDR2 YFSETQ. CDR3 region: CASSALAPGAAGELFF. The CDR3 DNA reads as TGCGCCAGCAGCGCCCTCGCGCCGGGGGCGGCCGGGGAGCTGTTTTTT. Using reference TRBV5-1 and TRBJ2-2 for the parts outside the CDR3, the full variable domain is KAGVTQTPRYLIKTRGQQVTLSCSPISGHRSVSWYQQTPGQGLQFLFEYFSETQRNKGNFPGRFSGRQFSNSRSEMNVSTLELGDSALYLCASSALAPGAAGELFFGEGSRLTVL.

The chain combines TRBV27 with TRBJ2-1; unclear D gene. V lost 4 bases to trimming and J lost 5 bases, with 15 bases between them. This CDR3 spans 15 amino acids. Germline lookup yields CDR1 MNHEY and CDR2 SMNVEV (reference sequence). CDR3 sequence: CASSSILGPDNEQFF. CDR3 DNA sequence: TGTGCCAGCAGTTCGATCCTCGGACCAGACAATGAGCAGTTCTTC.

CDR3 amino acids: CASSLVGVPSYEQYF. The DNA of the CDR3 is TGCGCCAGCAGCTTGGTAGGGGTGCCATCCTACGAGCAGTACTTC. The rearrangement joins TRBV5-1 to TRBJ2-7; D possibly corresponds to TRBD1 (5 bases). Germline values: CDR1 SGHRS, CDR2 YFSETQ. Trimming took 0 bases from V and 1 from J, leaving 11 bases between them. The CDR3 extends over 15 amino acids. Full variable domain (missing parts from reference TRBV5-1 and TRBJ2-7): KAGVTQTPRYLIKTRGQQVTLSCSPISGHRSVSWYQQTPGQGLQFLFEYFSETQRNKGNFPGRFSGRQFSNSRSEMNVSTLELGDSALYLCASSLVGVPSYEQYFGPGTRLTVT.